Listed here is a single TCR beta chain. This entry belongs to a study of blood T cell repertoires in COVID-19. This study enrolled people aged roughly 18 to 100 from approximately 24 US geographic areas. Germline trimming cut 3 bases from V and 2 bases from J; bases unmatched to any gene: 2. Germline CDR1 SGHRS, CDR2 YFSETQ. CDR3 length equals 15 residues. TCRdb's table, derived via immunoSEQ multiplex PCR, lists solely in-frame clones and lacks some. This table has a few hundred thousand clones, about four fifths appearing once. The specimen sequenced was PBMCs or T cells enriched from blood (not recorded which). The V and J genes are TRBV5-1 and TRBJ2-6, with 7 nucleotides matching TRBD1. The clonotype originates from a woman aged 50 to 60 who had recovered from COVID-19. CDR3: CASSSGQAGANVLTF. The DNA for the CDR3 is TGCGCCAGCAGCTCAGGACAGGCTGGGGCCAACGTCCTGACTTTC. Variable domain in full (rest from reference TRBV5-1 and TRBJ2-6): KAGVTQTPRYLIKTRGQQVTLSCSPISGHRSVSWYQQTPGQGLQFLFEYFSETQRNKGNFPGRFSGRQFSNSRSEMNVSTLELGDSALYLCASSSGQAGANVLTFGAGSRLTVL.